The clone carrying this TCR beta chain has a handful of counts. Its antigen remains unidentified. What was sequenced were expressed TCRB transcripts, since all of the isolated RNA had been reverse transcribed. This table comes from immunoSEQ multiplex PCR, and its TCRdb copy is limited to in-frame clones, with some not included. In the table there are almost 350,000 clones, roughly 21% of which are singletons. The sample is drawn from a study of beta chain features in type 1 diabetes. Findings and limits, study-wide: At VDJ recombination sites, type 1 diabetes patients had fewer insertions and more deleted nucleotides.

The sequence derives from a woman aged 18-29 years in good health. Sequencing was performed on naive CD4+ T cells from blood.

CDR3 sequence reads: CASSLVRTSGAYEQYF. CDR3 nucleotides: TGCGCCAGCAGCTTGGTAAGGACTAGCGGCGCCTACGAGCAGTACTTC. The gene calls are TRBV5-1 and TRBJ2-7; 10 nucleotides agree with TRBD2. CDR1 and CDR2 from the germline V gene are SGHRS and YFSETQ. The length of the CDR3 is 16 residues. The junction had 5 bases not matched to a gene; V was cut back by 0 bases and J by 2 bases.